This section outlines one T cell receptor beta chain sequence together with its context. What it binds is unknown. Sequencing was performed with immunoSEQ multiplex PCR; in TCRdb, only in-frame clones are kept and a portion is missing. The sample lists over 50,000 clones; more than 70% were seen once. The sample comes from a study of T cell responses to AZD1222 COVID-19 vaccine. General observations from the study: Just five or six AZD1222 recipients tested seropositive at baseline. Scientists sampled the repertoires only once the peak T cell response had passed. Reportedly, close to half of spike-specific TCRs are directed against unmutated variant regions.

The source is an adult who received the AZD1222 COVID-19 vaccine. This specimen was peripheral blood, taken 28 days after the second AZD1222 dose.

The CDR3 DNA reads as TGTGCCAGCAGCGTAGGTGGGACAGGGGCCTACGAGCAGTACTTC. This sequence encodes CASSVGGTGAYEQYF. The chain carries TRBV9 and TRBJ2-7; 10 nucleotides match TRBD1. This CDR3 has 15 amino acids. The V and J ends lost 0 bases and 2 bases, in that order; junction bases with no gene match: 2. Germline V gene data show CDR1 as SGDLS and CDR2 as YYNGEE.